The 26 T cell receptor beta chains below all came from one sample that was sequenced in a study of response to subunit inactivated influenza vaccine. TCRdb ran MiXCR on the RT-PCR reads and lists one entry per CDR3 protein. The sample shows hundreds of thousands of distinct CDR3 sequences, approximately 10% of them seen only once. In addition, the sample was reused for a study of T cells expressing NK-cell markers. That work adds: 5'RACE template switching with UMIs generated TCR beta cDNA.

The input for sequencing was PBMCs from blood, taken on the day of vaccination. These receptors all stem from a man aged 50 to 59 who received an inactivated influenza vaccine.

This clonotype turned up a few times. The chain uses TRBV5-1 and TRBJ2-1; D tentatively fits TRBD1 or TRBD2 (5 bases each). The ends were cut back, 0 bases at V and 8 bases at J, with 15 bases in the middle. This CDR3 has 15 amino acids. Germline CDR1 and CDR2: SGHRS and YFSETQ. Here the CDR3 reads CASSLVGTGRYEQFF. The CDR3 DNA follows: TGCGCCAGCAGCTTGGTAGGGACGGGACGGTATGAGCAGTTCTTC.

The J gene is TRBJ2-7, the V gene TRBV28, with D tentatively TRBD1 or TRBD2 (5 bases each). Trimming removed 6 bases at V and 0 bases at J, with 21 bases between. The CDR3 totals 17 residues. CDR1 is MDHEN and CDR2 is SYDVKM in the germline V gene. CDR3 DNA: TGTGCCAGCAGCCTGTTTGGGGGAGCCGCAGTCTCCTACGAGCAGTACTTC. Translated: CASSLFGGAAVSYEQYF.

This clonotype appeared a few times. This chain uses TRBV6-1 with TRBJ2-3; TRBD2 matches at 10 bases. The CDR3 has 16 amino acids. After removal of 6 bases from V and 4 bases from J, the junction contained 10 bases not matched to a gene. CDR1 and CDR2 from the germline V gene are MNHNS and SASEGT. In DNA form, the CDR3 reads TGTGCCAGCAGCCAATACGAGCGGGGGGGAGCAGATACGCAGTATTTT. The encoded protein is CASSQYERGGADTQYF.

The chain recombines TRBV29-1 with TRBJ2-7, with D possibly being TRBD1 or TRBD2 (5 bases each). V was shortened by 6 bases and J by 3 bases, with 15 bases between the two germline ends. Germline CDR1 and CDR2: SQVTM and ANQGSEA. This CDR3 has 13 residues. In nucleotides, the CDR3 is TGCAGCGTCACCGGGACGGTAATCTACGAGCAGTACTTC. It specifies CSVTGTVIYEQYF.

This clonotype has just a few counts. The V gene is TRBV27, the J gene TRBJ2-5, with D perhaps being TRBD1 or TRBD2 (5 bases each). The CDR3 contains 16 residues. Germline V lookup: CDR1 MNHEY, CDR2 SMNVEV (reference sequence). Trimming shortened V by 0 bases and J by 1 base, and 12 bases separated the two germline ends. The CDR3 protein is CASSLSYRGLQETQYF. The CDR3 nucleotides are TGTGCCAGCAGTTTATCGTACCGGGGCCTCCAAGAGACCCAGTACTTC.

This clonotype came up a few times. The chain uses TRBV7-2 and TRBJ2-7, with 9 bases identical to TRBD2. The CDR3 extends over 16 amino acids. Germline trimming cut 3 bases from V and 2 bases from J; bases unmatched to any gene: 8. Looked up from germline, CDR1 is SGHTA and CDR2 is FQGNSA. The CDR3 region is CASSFSPGLAPYEQYF. The CDR3 region has the DNA TGTGCCAGCAGCTTTTCACCGGGACTAGCCCCCTACGAGCAGTACTTC.

This sequence joins TRBV20-1 and TRBJ2-1; D may be TRBD1 (6 bases). This CDR3 has 14 amino acids. V gave up 3 bases and J gave up 1 base, with 10 bases separating them. Per the germline V gene, CDR1 is DFQATT and CDR2 is SNEGSKA (reference sequence). The CDR3 sequence: CSASSDRSYNEQFF. In DNA form, the CDR3 reads TGCAGTGCTAGCTCGGACAGATCCTACAATGAGCAGTTCTTC.

V is TRBV5-1 and J is TRBJ2-7, with D perhaps matching TRBD1 (6 bases). With 4 bases removed from V and 5 bases from J, the gap between germline ends came to 10 bases. The CDR3 consists of 12 residues. CDR1 and CDR2 (germline): SGHRS, YFSETQ. CDR3 coding DNA: TGCGCCAGCAGCCACAACAGGGACGAGCAGTACTTC. Protein sequence: CASSHNRDEQYF.

The table lists this clonotype with a few counts. The rearrangement uses TRBV27 and TRBJ2-7; D not resolved. This CDR3 has 14 residues. V was clipped by 6 bases and J by 0 bases, with 12 bases between them. Germline V gene data show CDR1 as MNHEY and CDR2 as SMNVEV (reference sequence). In DNA form, the CDR3 reads TGTGCCAGCAGGCGCTTGCAGAGCTCCTACGAGCAGTACTTC. Protein: CASRRLQSSYEQYF.

This clonotype has at least ten counts. The rearrangement joins TRBV10-3 to TRBJ2-2; 9 positions agree with TRBD1. V shed 2 bases and J 5 bases; nucleotides not matched to a gene: 6. The CDR3 is made up of 16 amino acids. CDR1 is ENHRY and CDR2 is SYGVKD in the germline V gene. The CDR3 here is CAISERGQGQTGELFF. CDR3 nucleotides: TGTGCCATCAGTGAGCGGGGACAGGGTCAGACCGGGGAGCTGTTTTTT.

This clonotype was detected a few times. The chain carries TRBV12-3 or TRBV12-4 and TRBJ1-2; perhaps TRBD1 as D (5 bases). The CDR3 totals 12 residues. Deletions cut 3 bases from V and 8 bases from J, with 10 bases between. The CDR3 bases are TGTGCCAGCAGTTTCACAGGACGCGGCTACACCTTC. Translated: CASSFTGRGYTF.

Note on this clonotype: A read error may explain this, as a much larger clone is one base away. The J gene is TRBJ2-7, the V gene TRBV20-1; 8 positions match TRBD1. This CDR3 region has 13 residues. Germline V gives CDR1 DFQATT, CDR2 SNEGSKA (reference sequence). The trim removed 7 bases at V and 3 bases at J, leaving 8 bases unmatched. The CDR3 here is CSDGQGAHYEQYF. The CDR3 DNA sequence: TGCAGTGATGGTCAGGGGGCCCACTACGAGCAGTACTTC.

This clonotype has just a few counts. The CDR3 nucleotides read TGTGCCAGCAGTTCCCCGGACAGCTCCTACAATGAGCAGTTCTTC. Translating it yields CASSSPDSSYNEQFF. The chain recombines TRBV28 with TRBJ2-1; D perhaps matches TRBD1 (6 bases). Germline CDR1 and CDR2: MDHEN and SYDVKM. The V end was cut by 4 bases, the J end by 0 bases, with 10 bases between. The CDR3 loop spans 15 amino acids.

To note about this clonotype: The final CDR3 position lacks the conserved phenylalanine or tryptophan, pointing to a likely read error. The chain combines TRBV5-1 with TRBJ2-1; possible D gene TRBD1, 6 bases. V was pared by 7 bases and J by 0 bases, with 11 bases between. The CDR3 totals 14 residues. Per germline, CDR1 SGHRS and CDR2 YFSETQ. The DNA for the CDR3 is TGCGCCAGCGCGGCGGACAGCTCCTACAATGAGCAGTTCTAC. Its translation is CASAADSSYNEQFY.

This clonotype showed up just a few times. The chain uses TRBV7-9 and TRBJ2-1, with D unresolved. Between the trimmed V and J ends, which lost 10 bases and 6 bases, there was a span of 13 bases. CDR1 is SEHNR and CDR2 is FQNEAQ in the germline V gene (reference sequence). The CDR3 extends over 12 amino acids. The DNA for the CDR3 is TGTGCCACGCAGGCTAGTTTCAATGAGCAGTTCTTC. Translating it yields CATQASFNEQFF.

This chain joins TRBV7-9 and TRBJ2-5, with D hard to call. Germline CDR1 is SEHNR and CDR2 is FQNEAQ (reference sequence). The V end lost 1 base, the J end lost 5 bases, and 8 bases lay between the germline ends. The CDR3 loop spans 13 amino acids. CDR3 nucleotides: TGTGCCAGCAGCTTAGTACGGGCGGAGACCCAGTACTTC. It encodes CASSLVRAETQYF.

This clonotype was detected ten times or more. The germline gene is not matched at one end of the junction; a read error may be the cause. The CDR3 region is CASSYGQNTGELFF. In DNA form, the CDR3 reads TGTGCTAGCAGCTACGGACAAAACACCGGGGAGCTGTTTTTT. The chain recombines TRBV7-7 with TRBJ2-2; tentative D call: TRBD1 (5 bases). CDR3 length: 14 amino acids. Germline values: CDR1 SSHAT, CDR2 FNYEAQ (reference sequence).

This clonotype was counted only a few times. This sequence joins TRBV12-3 or TRBV12-4 and TRBJ2-7; no clear D. The V end was cut by 0 bases, the J end by 2 bases, with 8 bases between. There are 14 residues in the CDR3. The CDR3 nucleotides read TGTGCCAGCAGTTTAGCGGTCGTAACCTACGAGCAGTACTTC. Residues: CASSLAVVTYEQYF.

The table lists this clonotype with many counts. V usage is TRBV28 and J usage is TRBJ2-1, with a possible D match to TRBD2 (6 bases). Deletions cut 2 bases from V and 9 bases from J, with 20 bases between. The CDR3 consists of 16 residues. Germline loops: CDR1 MDHEN, CDR2 SYDVKM. Written as DNA, the CDR3 is TGTGCCAGCAGTTTACTGGCGGGACGATATTTGGGTGAGCAGTTCTTC. This translates into CASSLLAGRYLGEQFF.

This clonotype came up many times. The CDR3 sequence is CASSQGNGVKQYF. The CDR3 DNA follows: TGCGCCAGCAGCCAAGGAAACGGGGTGAAGCAGTACTTC. The chain combines TRBV4-3 with TRBJ2-7; D possibly corresponds to TRBD2 (5 bases). V was cut by 1 base and J by 8 bases, with 12 bases left in between. The length of the CDR3 is 13 residues. The germline CDR1 and CDR2 sequences are LGHNA and YSLEER.

This chain uses TRBV6-2 or TRBV6-3 with TRBJ2-5, with D possibly being TRBD1 (6 bases). Germline assignment: CDR1 MNHEY and CDR2 SVGEGT. There are 14 residues in the CDR3. V shed 1 base and J shed 3 bases, with 9 bases lying between them. CDR3 nucleotides: TGTGCCAGCAGTTACTTTGGACAGAAAGAGACCCAGTACTTC. Protein sequence: CASSYFGQKETQYF.

The chain has TRBV7-2 and TRBJ1-5; possibly TRBD1 for D (5 bases). Trimming left V 1 base short and J 4 bases short, with 11 bases between. Per germline, CDR1 SGHTA and CDR2 FQGNSA. This CDR3 has 15 residues. The CDR3 is CASSLGGAVNQPQHF. CDR3 nucleotides: TGTGCCAGCAGCTTAGGCGGGGCAGTTAATCAGCCCCAGCATTTT.

This clonotype was counted ten times or more. The CDR3 loop reads CASSLGPGNEKLFF. DNA of the CDR3: TGCGCCAGCAGCTTGGGCCCTGGAAATGAAAAACTGTTTTTT. The chain has TRBV5-1 and TRBJ1-4; D uncertain. The CDR3 runs to 14 residues. CDR1 is SGHRS and CDR2 is YFSETQ in the germline V gene. Trimming removed 0 bases from V and 5 bases from J, with 8 bases in between.

This clonotype was observed at least ten times. The chain joins TRBV5-1 to TRBJ1-1; D is unresolved. Germline values: CDR1 SGHRS, CDR2 YFSETQ. Trimming cost V 1 base and J 0 bases, with 7 bases left between them. The CDR3 contains 14 residues. As DNA, the CDR3 is TGCGCCAGCAGCTTGACCGGTATGAACACTGAAGCTTTCTTT. This encodes CASSLTGMNTEAFF.

The chain joins TRBV6-1 to TRBJ1-4, with TRBD1 matching 9 bases. This CDR3 has 15 residues. Germline V gives CDR1 MNHNS, CDR2 SASEGT. J gave up 4 bases and V 6 bases, and 6 bases lay outside the gene matches. The CDR3 is CASSRGTGSNEKLFF. CDR3 coding DNA: TGTGCCAGCAGCCGGGGGACAGGGAGTAATGAAAAACTGTTTTTT.

In its sample, this clonotype was seen many times. The chain carries TRBV7-9 and TRBJ2-2; D unresolved. Germline-derived CDR1 and CDR2 are SEHNR and FQNEAQ (reference sequence). The CDR3 is made up of 15 amino acids. Trimming pared 0 bases from V and 1 base from J, leaving 6 bases between. Written as DNA, the CDR3 is TGTGCCAGCAGCTTAGCGACGGGGAACACCGGGGAGCTGTTTTTT. Its protein is CASSLATGNTGELFF.